This is a list of T cell receptor beta chains from one sample in a study of metastatic and nonmetastatic thyroid tumors. TCRdb redid the clone calls on the PCR reads using MiXCR. Of approximately 84,000 clones in the sample, around 14% were seen once. Sequencing used blood. The receptors were gathered from a female donor with papillary thyroid cancer or a benign thyroid nodule (not recorded which). Some clones in this sample may be carry-over from other donors' samples. The CDR3 runs from the conserved cysteine through the conserved F or W. A D gene is named only where the DNA matches it firmly. Expanded clones are given a class, and other clones once, few, many or no size at all.

clone_size j_call d_call cdr3_length v_call cdr3_aa cdr3_nt
many TRBJ1-1 TRBD1 12 TRBV29-1 CSARQGFTEAFF TGCAGCGCTCGACAGGGTTTCACTGAAGCTTTCTTT
many TRBJ1-1 NA 13 TRBV18 CASSHDWGAEAFF TGTGCCAGCTCTCATGACTGGGGAGCTGAAGCTTTCTTT
many TRBJ2-7 NA 14 TRBV19 CASSSGFAEYEQYF TGTGCCAGTAGTTCGGGTTTCGCGGAATACGAGCAGTACTTC
NA TRBJ2-3 TRBD2 15 TRBV20-1 CSALGGGVNTDTQYF TGCAGTGCCCTCGGCGGGGGGGTAAACACAGATACTCAGTATTTT
many TRBJ2-3 TRBD1 14 TRBV6-1 CASSRGQGSDTQYF TGTGCCAGCTCCCGGGGACAGGGGTCAGATACGCAGTATTTT
many TRBJ2-7 NA 16 TRBV6-1 CASSEYGTEISYEQYF TGTGCCAGCAGTGAATACGGAACCGAGATCTCCTACGAGCAGTACTTC
many TRBJ1-6 NA 13 TRBV19 CASSIDGDSPLHF TGTGCCAGTAGTATAGACGGAGATTCACCCCTCCACTTT
many TRBJ2-7 NA 15 TRBV5-1 CASSLGQTANYEQYF TGCGCCAGCAGCTTGGGTCAGACGGCCAACTACGAGCAGTACTTC
NA TRBJ2-5 NA 15 TRBV20-1 CSATSPGHGIETQYF TGCAGTGCTACTTCACCGGGACATGGTATAGAGACCCAGTACTTC
many TRBJ2-5 NA 11 TRBV10-3 CATQSQETQYF TGTGCCACACAAAGTCAAGAGACCCAGTACTTC
many TRBJ2-5 NA 11 TRBV3-1 CASSQEETQYF TGTGCCAGCAGCCAAGAAGAGACCCAGTACTTC
many TRBJ1-1 NA 13 TRBV7-9 CASSLAAGTEAFF TGTGCCAGCAGCTTAGCCGCGGGTACTGAAGCTTTCTTT
many TRBJ2-3 TRBD2 15 TRBV27 CASKPGGVSTDTQYF TGTGCCAGCAAACCGGGGGGAGTTAGCACAGATACGCAGTATTTT
few TRBJ1-5 NA 11 TRBV30 CAWRVILPQHF TGTGCCTGGAGAGTAATTTTGCCCCAGCATTTT